This T cell receptor beta chain originates from a study of CD8 T cells in Susac syndrome. The RNA input was about 0.45 to 1 ug, and it was reverse transcribed with random hexamers. An immunoSEQ multiplex PCR generated amplified TCR beta CDR3 products spanning 54 Vbeta and 13 Jbeta. TCRdb reprocessed the immunoSEQ multiplex PCR reads with MiXCR, giving one entry per CDR3 protein. In the table there are approximately 160,000 distinct CDR3 sequences, just under 95% of which are singletons. There are 15 residues in the CDR3. From germline, CDR1 is SGHRS and CDR2 YFSETQ. V was cut by 4 bases and J by 7 bases, with 15 bases left in between. The TEMRA cells underwent FACS enrichment, while the CD8+ and CD4+ T cells underwent negative isolation.

V and J are TRBV5-1 and TRBJ1-6, with D possibly TRBD1 on 6 matching bases. Sequenced: CD4+ T cells from PBMCs. This TCR was recovered from a human donor in good health. The CDR3 spells CASSPRSRGNSPLHF. The DNA of the CDR3 is TGCGCCAGCAGCCCACGATCCAGGGGAAATTCACCCCTCCACTTT.